This is a list of T cell receptor beta chains from one sample in a study of graft-versus-host responses after intestinal transplantation. Only in-frame clones appear in the TCRdb table, and some are missing; sequencing was by immunoSEQ multiplex PCR. The sample contains about 57,000 clones, roughly 90% of which appear only once. Material: PBMCs, obtained 26 days after transplant. The receptor set was obtained from a human patient who received an intestinal transplant, so some T cells may come from the graft donor. Each CDR3 is given with its conserved first and last residue. A D gene is named only where the DNA matches it firmly. The size of a clone is reported for some rows only, either as once, few or many, or as a class for expanded clones.

v_call	j_call	d_call	cdr3_length	clone_size	cdr3_aa	cdr3_nt
TRBV6-5	TRBJ2-7	TRBD1	13	once	CASSMDRLAEQYF	TGTGCCAGCAGTATGGACAGGCTCGCCGAGCAGTACTTC
TRBV7-9	TRBJ1-5	.	14	.	CASSLAGGDQPQHF	TGTGCCAGCAGCTTAGCGGGGGGAGATCAGCCCCAGCATTTT
TRBV18	TRBJ2-7	TRBD1	15	.	CASSPPGTVIYEQYF	TGTGCCAGCTCACCGCCCGGGACAGTAATCTACGAGCAGTACTTC
TRBV5-5	TRBJ2-5	.	18	.	CASSNRSPWTVPSGTQYF	TGTGCCAGCAGCAACCGGTCCCCCTGGACAGTACCATCCGGGACCCAGTACTTC
TRBV5-1	TRBJ2-5	TRBD1	14	.	CASSSWDRQETQYF	TGCGCCAGCAGCTCCTGGGACAGACAAGAGACCCAGTACTTC
TRBV28	TRBJ1-4	.	14	.	CASSFGGPNEKLFF	TGTGCCAGCAGTTTCGGGGGGCCTAATGAAAAACTGTTTTTT
TRBV6-4	TRBJ2-2	.	13	few	CASSDSEHGELFF	TGTGCCAGCAGTGACTCGGAGCACGGGGAGCTGTTTTTT
TRBV27	TRBJ1-1	.	15	.	CASSPYRVGGTEAFF	TGTGCCAGCAGCCCCTACAGGGTTGGGGGTACTGAAGCTTTCTTT
TRBV19	TRBJ2-2	TRBD1	15	few	CASSIIQGAGGELFF	TGTGCCAGTAGTATAATACAGGGGGCTGGCGGGGAGCTGTTTTTT
TRBV6-5	TRBJ2-7	.	15	.	CASSRPGRSFYEQYF	TGTGCCAGCAGTAGACCCGGTAGGAGTTTTTACGAGCAGTACTTC
TRBV28	TRBJ2-5	TRBD2	18	once	CASSLSGLAGAIPETQYF	TGTGCCAGCAGTTTATCCGGACTAGCGGGGGCTATCCCGGAGACCCAGTACTTC
TRBV2	TRBJ2-1	TRBD2	16	once	CASSGTSGGAVNEQFF	TGTGCCAGCAGCGGAACGAGCGGGGGGGCGGTTAATGAGCAGTTCTTC
TRBV19	TRBJ1-5	.	13	.	CASAGMTNQPQHF	TGTGCCAGCGCAGGGATGACCAATCAGCCCCAGCATTTT
TRBV4-1	TRBJ2-1	TRBD2	14	.	CASGRLAGVNEQFF	TGCGCCAGCGGCCGGCTAGCGGGAGTCAATGAGCAGTTCTTC
TRBV7-9	TRBJ2-1	TRBD2	16	.	CASSLVGLGGFHEQFF	TGTGCCAGCAGCTTAGTAGGACTAGGTGGATTCCATGAGCAGTTCTTC
TRBV10-3	TRBJ2-1	TRBD1	20	.	CAISEPDPTKTGRAHNEQFF	TGTGCCATCAGTGAGCCGGACCCGACTAAGACAGGGCGAGCCCACAATGAGCAGTTCTTC
TRBV28	TRBJ1-2	.	13	once	CASSLSGVYGYTF	TGTGCCAGCAGTTTATCAGGGGTCTATGGCTACACCTTC
TRBV13	TRBJ1-4	.	14	.	CASSARVSNEKLFF	TGTGCCAGCAGCGCCAGGGTTTCTAATGAAAAACTGTTTTTT
TRBV5-1	TRBJ2-5	.	13	.	CASSLVPGETQYF	TGCGCCAGCAGCTTGGTTCCGGGAGAGACCCAGTACTTC
TRBV19	TRBJ2-2	TRBD1	15	.	CASIRQGALTGELFF	TGTGCCAGTATTAGACAGGGGGCTTTAACCGGGGAGCTGTTTTTT
TRBV7-6	TRBJ2-3	TRBD2	19	.	CASSHGLAGGRGLTDTQYF	TGTGCCAGCAGCCACGGACTAGCGGGAGGTCGGGGTCTCACAGATACGCAGTATTTT
TRBV15	TRBJ2-3	TRBD2	16	medium-sized	CATSRLLAGSADTQYF	TGTGCCACCAGCAGACTCCTAGCGGGGTCCGCGGATACGCAGTATTTT
TRBV7-7	TRBJ1-4	.	16	.	CASTFRFGNPNEKLFF	TGTGCTAGCACCTTCCGTTTTGGCAACCCTAATGAAAAACTGTTTTTT
TRBV27	TRBJ2-4	TRBD1	17	.	CASSPTGVFLAKNIQYF	TGTGCCAGCAGCCCGACAGGGGTCTTTCTAGCCAAAAACATTCAGTACTTC
TRBV6-5	TRBJ1-1	TRBD1	12	once	CASSYSGQEAFF	TGTGCCAGCAGTTACTCGGGACAGGAAGCTTTCTTT
TRBV4-3	TRBJ2-1	TRBD2	18	.	CASSQVASGGAPYNEQFF	TGCGCCAGCAGCCAAGTGGCTAGCGGGGGGGCCCCCTACAATGAGCAGTTCTTC
TRBV5-6	TRBJ2-7	.	15	.	CASSLGAGSSYEQYF	TGTGCCAGCAGCTTGGGGGCGGGTAGCTCCTACGAGCAGTACTTC
TRBV29-1	TRBJ1-2	.	16	.	CSVETGGLLENYGYTF	TGCAGCGTTGAGACCGGGGGGCTCCTAGAAAACTATGGCTACACCTTC
TRBV2	TRBJ2-7	TRBD1	13	.	CASSEGTGVEQYF	TGTGCCAGCAGTGAAGGGACAGGGGTCGAGCAGTACTTC
TRBV29-1	TRBJ1-1	.	14	.	CSVEDRGLDTEAFF	TGCAGCGTTGAAGACCGAGGTTTGGACACTGAAGCTTTCTTT
TRBV29-1	TRBJ2-5	.	15	.	CSVGDWVGGGETQYF	TGCAGCGTTGGGGACTGGGTGGGAGGGGGAGAGACCCAGTACTTC
TRBV27	TRBJ2-7	TRBD2	13	.	CASSLGTTYEQYF	TGTGCCAGCAGTTTAGGGACTACCTACGAGCAGTACTTC
TRBV11-2	TRBJ2-7	.	13	.	CASSLGEHYEQYF	TGTGCCAGCAGCTTAGGTGAGCACTACGAGCAGTACTTC
TRBV2	TRBJ1-4	TRBD1	14	.	CASRPDRGREKLFF	TGTGCCAGCAGACCGGACAGGGGACGCGAAAAACTGTTTTTT
TRBV5-6	TRBJ1-1	TRBD1	16	.	CASSPPGPGDRTEAFF	TGTGCCAGCAGCCCACCGGGACCGGGGGACAGGACTGAAGCTTTCTTT
TRBV4-1	TRBJ1-2	.	14	few	CASSQSGLAYGYTF	TGCGCCAGCAGCCAGTCGGGGTTGGCGTATGGCTACACCTTC
TRBV5-8	TRBJ1-5	.	15	once	CASSLGVGGNQPQHF	TGTGCCAGCAGCTTGGGAGTCGGGGGGAATCAGCCCCAGCATTTT
TRBV6-5	TRBJ2-7	.	15	.	CASSYGQEESREQYF	TGTGCCAGCAGTTACGGCCAGGAGGAGTCGCGGGAGCAGTACTTC
TRBV7-6	TRBJ2-1	.	14	.	CASSRRGTFDEQFF	TGTGCCAGCAGCCGTCGGGGGACCTTCGATGAGCAGTTCTTC
TRBV7-9	TRBJ2-7	TRBD2	16	.	CASSQRGLAEGYEQYF	TGTGCCAGCAGCCAGAGGGGACTAGCGGAAGGCTACGAGCAGTACTTC
TRBV2	TRBJ2-3	.	12	.	CASRGLPDTQYF	TGTGCCAGCAGGGGACTTCCAGATACGCAGTATTTT